The 26 T cell receptor beta chains below come from one sample, sequenced in a study of shared clonotypes between healthy human individuals. The assay was immunoSEQ multiplex PCR, and TCRdb's table has in-frame clones only and misses some. The sample lists about 1.5 million clones, roughly 96% seen once, with roughly 1.2% in the top ten. Sequencing was carried out using naive CD4+ T cells sorted from blood. As to subset: CD45RA+ positively selected. The origin of the receptors is a young man in good health.

This clone was recorded once. CDR3 sequence reads: CASSLPTGQNSNQPQHF. DNA for the CDR3: TGTGCCAGTAGTCTGCCCACCGGACAAAATAGCAATCAGCCCCAGCATTTT. This sequence joins TRBV19 and TRBJ1-5; tentative D call: TRBD1 (5 bases). Between the trimmed V and J ends, which lost 5 bases and 0 bases, there was a span of 17 bases. The germline V gene encodes CDR1 LNHDA and CDR2 SQIVND (reference sequence). This CDR3 region has 17 residues.

V is TRBV5-4 and J is TRBJ1-1, with 10 bases lining up with TRBD1. This CDR3 spans 14 amino acids. CDR1 is SGHNT, CDR2 YYREEE, per germline (reference sequence). V was clipped by 7 bases and J by 1 base; unmatched bases: 4. CDR3 DNA sequence: TGTGCCAGCGGGGACAGGGGATCGAACACTGAAGCTTTCTTT. This codes for CASGDRGSNTEAFF.

The CDR3 region is CASSLRQGAEDTQYF. The CDR3, as DNA: TGTGCCAGCAGCTTACGACAGGGGGCGGAAGATACGCAGTATTTT. The V gene is TRBV11-1, the J gene TRBJ2-3; 10 positions match TRBD1. This CDR3 spans 15 amino acids. CDR1 and CDR2 from the germline V gene are SGHAT and FQDESV (reference sequence). Losses at the gene ends were 2 bases for V and 5 bases for J; bases not matched to a gene: 4. Variable domain in full (rest from reference TRBV11-1 and TRBJ2-3): EAEVAQSPRYKITEKSQAVAFWCDPISGHATLYWYRQILGQGPELLVQFQDESVVDDSQLPKDRFSAERLKGVDSTLKIQPAELGDSAMYLCASSLRQGAEDTQYFGPGTRLTVL.

This rearrangement joins TRBV28 to TRBJ2-1, with a possible D match to TRBD1 (6 bases). Trimming took off 4 bases at V and 3 bases at J, with 13 bases between the two ends. CDR3 length: 15 amino acids. CDR1 and CDR2 from the germline V gene are MDHEN and SYDVKM. The CDR3 spells CASSSAGTHYNEQFF. The CDR3 DNA follows: TGTGCCAGCAGTTCCGCCGGGACACACTACAATGAGCAGTTCTTC.

This chain links TRBV5-1 with TRBJ2-3; 9 nucleotides line up with TRBD2. This CDR3 has 15 residues. Germline lookup yields CDR1 SGHRS and CDR2 YFSETQ. Trimming took 4 bases from V and 2 from J; bases not matched to a gene: 5. DNA of the CDR3: TGCGCCAGCAGCGTTAGCGGGAGCGACACAGATACGCAGTATTTT. It codes for CASSVSGSDTDTQYF.

Of note for this clone: The same CDR3 can be traced to other DNA sequences in this sample. V usage is TRBV11-2 and J usage is TRBJ2-1; D not resolved. Germline V gene sequence: CDR1 SGHAT, CDR2 FQNNGV. The length of the CDR3 is 12 residues. V was trimmed by 0 bases and J by 9 bases, leaving 6 bases between them. In DNA, the CDR3 is TGTGCCAGCAGCTTAGATCGCGGTGAGCAGTTCTTC. It yields the protein CASSLDRGEQFF.

This chain links TRBV19 with TRBJ1-2; 9 nucleotides align to TRBD1. The germline CDR1 and CDR2 sequences are LNHDA and SQIVND (reference sequence). J lost 8 bases, V lost 4 bases, and 8 bases had no gene match. There are 14 residues in the CDR3. CDR3 in DNA: TGTGCCAGTAGTAAGGGACAGGGATCGTACGGCTACACCTTC. This gives the protein CASSKGQGSYGYTF.

The V and J genes are TRBV5-1 and TRBJ2-2, with 8 nucleotides matching TRBD1. V shed 5 bases, J shed 4 bases, and the junction held 4 bases outside the gene matches. Germline lookup yields CDR1 SGHRS and CDR2 YFSETQ. This CDR3 is built from 14 residues. In nucleotides, the CDR3 is TGCGCCAGCAGACAGGGGGGAAGCACCGGGGAGCTGTTTTTT. It translates to CASRQGGSTGELFF.

This chain uses TRBV15 with TRBJ2-1, with 8 positions matching TRBD2. Germline CDR1 LNHNV, CDR2 YYDKDF (reference sequence). The V and J ends lost 0 bases and 5 bases, in that order; junction bases with no gene match: 6. There are 16 residues in the CDR3. As DNA, the CDR3 is TGTGCCACCAGCAGAGATCCGGGACTAGGAAACAATGAGCAGTTCTTC. Translation gives CATSRDPGLGNNEQFF.

In regard to this clone: Other DNA sequences in this specimen translate into the identical CDR3. The chain uses TRBV18 and TRBJ2-2; D remains unclear. The germline V gene has CDR1 KGHSH and CDR2 LQKENI. The ends were cut back, 3 bases at V and 2 bases at J, with 4 bases in the middle. CDR3 size: 13 residues. The CDR3 loop is CASSPLNTGELFF. In nucleotides, the CDR3 is TGTGCCAGCTCACCCCTAAACACCGGGGAGCTGTTTTTT.

V and J are TRBV19 and TRBJ2-7, with D tentatively TRBD2 (6 bases). Germline CDR1 is LNHDA and CDR2 is SQIVND (reference sequence). This CDR3 region has 15 residues. V lost 4 bases and J 2 bases, leaving 15 bases between the germline ends. In DNA form, the CDR3 reads TGTGCCAGTAGTAGGAGACTAGGCCTAACCTACGAGCAGTACTTC. Translated: CASSRRLGLTYEQYF.

The J gene is TRBJ1-5, the V gene TRBV19; D is uncertain. The CDR3 consists of 15 residues. The germline CDR1 and CDR2 sequences are LNHDA and SQIVND (reference sequence). V was cut by 7 bases and J by 0 bases, with 13 bases left in between. CDR3 in DNA: TGTGCCAGTACCCCGGACGGTGATAGCAATCAGCCCCAGCATTTT. This gives the protein CASTPDGDSNQPQHF.

The V gene is TRBV2, the J gene TRBJ1-4; TRBD1 is a possible D gene (5 bases). The CDR3 extends over 14 amino acids. The V end lost 6 bases, the J end lost 4 bases, and 12 bases lay between the germline ends. The germline gives CDR1 SNHLY, CDR2 FYNNEI. In DNA form, the CDR3 reads TGTGCCAGCAGGAATGGGGGGTATAATGAAAAACTGTTTTTT. Residues: CASRNGGYNEKLFF.

This chain uses TRBV5-1 with TRBJ1-1; no clear D gene. V gave up 4 bases and J gave up 1 base, with 14 bases separating them. CDR3 length: 15 amino acids. Germline V gives CDR1 SGHRS, CDR2 YFSETQ. CDR3 loop: CASSPYRTANTEAFF. Here the CDR3 DNA reads TGCGCCAGCAGCCCCTATCGGACGGCGAACACTGAAGCTTTCTTT.

The chain uses TRBV28 and TRBJ1-3, with 8 bases aligning to TRBD1. Germline V gene data show CDR1 as MDHEN and CDR2 as SYDVKM. Germline trimming cut 7 bases from V and 1 base from J; bases unmatched to any gene: 18. This CDR3 is 19 amino acids long. CDR3 DNA sequence: TGTGCCAGCAAGGGGAGACAGGGGAGGGAGTCCAGGTCTGGAAACACCATATATTTT. Protein product: CASKGRQGRESRSGNTIYF.

J is TRBJ1-4 and V is TRBV9; D might be TRBD1 (6 bases). V lost 3 bases and J 11 bases, leaving 20 bases between the germline ends. Germline V gene lookup returns CDR1 SGDLS and CDR2 YYNGEE. The CDR3 runs 15 residues. CDR3 loop: CASSASGTRSEKLFF. CDR3 coding DNA: TGTGCCAGCAGCGCCTCCGGGACAAGATCGGAGAAACTGTTTTTT.

The chain has TRBV29-1 and TRBJ2-3; D assignment may be TRBD1 or TRBD2 (5 bases each). Germline CDR1 reads SQVTM; CDR2 reads ANQGSEA. The V end was cut by 3 bases, the J end by 2 bases, with 15 bases between. This CDR3 comprises 15 residues. The CDR3 DNA reads as TGCAGCGTTGAGGGAGTCGACAGACCCACAGATACGCAGTATTTT. The encoded protein is CSVEGVDRPTDTQYF.

The genes are TRBV7-6 and TRBJ2-7; 11 bases agree with TRBD1. The CDR3 consists of 14 residues. Germline values: CDR1 SGHVS, CDR2 FNYEAQ. V was pared by 4 bases and J by 3 bases, with 2 bases of the junction left unmatched. CDR3 bases: TGTGCCAGCAGCTCTGGGACAGGGGGCTACGAGCAGTACTTC. Translation: CASSSGTGGYEQYF.

V and J are TRBV14 and TRBJ2-7; 7 nucleotides line up with TRBD1. The CDR3 totals 14 residues. Germline lookup yields CDR1 SGHDN and CDR2 FVKESK. J lost 2 bases, V lost 5 bases, and 6 bases had no gene match. The CDR3 loop reads CASSFRQGAYEQYF. Written as DNA, the CDR3 is TGTGCCAGCAGCTTCCGTCAGGGGGCCTACGAGCAGTACTTC. The full variable domain, completed using reference TRBV14 and TRBJ2-7, is EAGVTQFPSHSVIEKGQTVTLRCDPISGHDNLYWYRRVMGKEIKFLLHFVKESKQDESGMPNNRFLAERTGGTYSTLKVQPAELEDSGVYFCASSFRQGAYEQYFGPGTRLTVT.

The chain combines TRBV7-2 with TRBJ2-1; D unresolved. Trimming took off 10 bases at V and 5 bases at J, with 12 bases between the two ends. The CDR3 sequence is 12 residues long. Germline V gene data show CDR1 as SGHTA and CDR2 as FQGNSA. The CDR3, as DNA: TGTGCCACCAAGTCCAGTAACAATGAGCAGTTCTTC. Residues: CATKSSNNEQFF.

This chain joins TRBV29-1 and TRBJ2-4; either TRBD1 or TRBD2 may supply D (5 bases each). V was cut by 6 bases and J by 7 bases, with 16 bases left in between. This CDR3 contains 13 residues. Looked up from germline, CDR1 is SQVTM and CDR2 is ANQGSEA. CDR3 sequence reads: CSVAVQEGNIQYF. The CDR3 nucleotides read TGCAGCGTAGCCGTCCAAGAGGGGAACATTCAGTACTTC.

The chain links TRBV5-4 to TRBJ2-1; 9 bases agree with TRBD2. Trimming removed 6 bases from V and 2 bases from J; junction bases left unmatched: 6. The V gene's germline CDR1 is SGHNT and CDR2 YYREEE (reference sequence). The CDR3 is made up of 15 amino acids. The CDR3 nucleotides read TGTGCCAGCAACCCTGGCGGGAGGGCCTACAATGAGCAGTTCTTC. This codes for CASNPGGRAYNEQFF.

This chain connects TRBV28 to TRBJ2-7; D remains ambiguous. The CDR3 consists of 11 residues. Trimming took off 1 base at V and 9 bases at J, with 7 bases between the two ends. Germline loops: CDR1 MDHEN, CDR2 SYDVKM. DNA of the CDR3: TGTGCCAGCAGTTTATTCTCGGGGCAGTACTTC. Translated: CASSLFSGQYF.

The chain couples TRBV5-1 to TRBJ2-6; 8 bases are a match to TRBD1. The CDR3 length is 16 residues. The germline V gene has CDR1 SGHRS and CDR2 YFSETQ. Unmatched junction bases numbered 3, after V lost 2 bases and J lost 2 bases. The CDR3 region is CASSFPDRAGANVLTF. Here the CDR3 DNA reads TGCGCCAGCAGCTTTCCGGACAGGGCTGGGGCCAACGTCCTGACTTTC.

The V and J genes are TRBV7-3 and TRBJ2-1; TRBD2 matches at 7 bases. Germline CDR1 is SGHTA and CDR2 is FQGTGA. V shed 4 bases and J 7 bases; nucleotides not matched to a gene: 4. This CDR3 spans 13 amino acids. CDR3 sequence (DNA): TGTGCCAGCAGCTCGCTAGCGGAGAATGAGCAGTTCTTC. Translating gives CASSSLAENEQFF.

This sequence joins TRBV9 and TRBJ2-1; D ambiguous. From germline, CDR1 is SGDLS and CDR2 YYNGEE. This CDR3 has 12 residues. The V and J ends lost 4 bases and 6 bases respectively, with 8 bases between them. Here the CDR3 DNA reads TGTGCCAGCAGCCCCCGGTCCAATGAGCAGTTCTTC. Residues: CASSPRSNEQFF.